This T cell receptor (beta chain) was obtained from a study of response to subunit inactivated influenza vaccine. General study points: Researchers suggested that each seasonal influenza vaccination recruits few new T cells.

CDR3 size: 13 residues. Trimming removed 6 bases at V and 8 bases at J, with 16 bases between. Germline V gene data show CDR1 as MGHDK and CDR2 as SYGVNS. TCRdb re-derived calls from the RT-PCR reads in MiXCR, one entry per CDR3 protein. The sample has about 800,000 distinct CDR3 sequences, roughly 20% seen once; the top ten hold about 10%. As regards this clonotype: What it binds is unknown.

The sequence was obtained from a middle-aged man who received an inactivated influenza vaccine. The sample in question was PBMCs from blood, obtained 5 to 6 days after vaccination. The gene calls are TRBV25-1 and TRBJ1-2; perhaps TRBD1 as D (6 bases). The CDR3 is CASRAGGGSGYTF. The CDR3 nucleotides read TGTGCCAGCAGGGCCGGGGGCGGTTCAGGCTACACCTTC.